A selection of T cell receptor beta chains follows, all from one sample in a study of CD8+ T cells in alopecia areata. Here immunoSEQ multiplex PCR was the method, and the copy in TCRdb shows in-frame clones only, minus some. The sample has approximately 150,000 clones; around 50% are singletons. Sequenced sample: CD4+ T cells sorted from blood. Receptors were obtained from a human donor with alopecia areata. Both conserved end residues are part of each CDR3. The order of the fields is clone size, J gene, CDR3 length, D gene, V gene, CDR3 protein, CDR3 DNA. The D gene is left open where the match is weak. Clone size, where shown, is once, few, many, or a class for clones that have expanded.

clone_size: -; j_call: TRBJ1-2; cdr3_length: 14; d_call: -; v_call: TRBV5-1; cdr3_aa: CASSLAEVDYGYTF; cdr3_nt: TGCGCCAGCAGCTTGGCCGAGGTTGACTATGGCTACACCTTC
clone_size: few; j_call: TRBJ1-1; cdr3_length: 14; d_call: -; v_call: TRBV29-1; cdr3_aa: CSVGTGGLNTEAFF; cdr3_nt: TGCAGCGTTGGGACGGGCGGGCTGAACACTGAAGCTTTCTTT
clone_size: -; j_call: TRBJ2-7; cdr3_length: 17; d_call: -; v_call: TRBV2; cdr3_aa: CASSPRQPGRGTYEQYF; cdr3_nt: TGTGCCAGCAGTCCTAGACAACCGGGACGCGGTACCTACGAGCAGTACTTC
clone_size: -; j_call: TRBJ2-1; cdr3_length: 13; d_call: -; v_call: TRBV5-1; cdr3_aa: CASSLAGIDEQFF; cdr3_nt: TGCGCCAGCAGCTTGGCCGGCATCGATGAGCAGTTCTTC
clone_size: -; j_call: TRBJ1-1; cdr3_length: 13; d_call: TRBD1; v_call: TRBV2; cdr3_aa: CASGTAMNTEAFF; cdr3_nt: TGTGCCAGTGGGACAGCCATGAACACTGAAGCTTTCTTT
clone_size: few; j_call: TRBJ1-2; cdr3_length: 13; d_call: -; v_call: TRBV29-1; cdr3_aa: CSAGQSGNYGYTF; cdr3_nt: TGCAGCGCCGGACAGTCAGGGAACTATGGCTACACCTTC
clone_size: once; j_call: TRBJ2-1; cdr3_length: 16; d_call: TRBD2; v_call: TRBV5-4; cdr3_aa: CASSLGLAGVRGEQFF; cdr3_nt: TGTGCCAGCAGCCTCGGACTAGCGGGAGTTCGGGGTGAGCAGTTCTTC
clone_size: -; j_call: TRBJ2-3; cdr3_length: 14; d_call: TRBD1; v_call: TRBV2; cdr3_aa: CASSEGQATDTQYF; cdr3_nt: TGTGCCAGCAGTGAGGGACAGGCCACAGATACGCAGTATTTT
clone_size: few; j_call: TRBJ1-2; cdr3_length: 14; d_call: TRBD1; v_call: TRBV29-1; cdr3_aa: CSVTPGQLLYGYTF; cdr3_nt: TGCAGCGTTACTCCGGGACAGCTCTTATATGGCTACACCTTC
clone_size: -; j_call: TRBJ2-1; cdr3_length: 14; d_call: TRBD1; v_call: TRBV7-9; cdr3_aa: CASSLGTGDNEQFF; cdr3_nt: TGTGCCAGCAGCTTAGGAACAGGGGACAATGAGCAGTTCTTC
clone_size: -; j_call: TRBJ1-1; cdr3_length: 13; d_call: TRBD1; v_call: TRBV2; cdr3_aa: CASVGTGNTEAFF; cdr3_nt: TGTGCCAGCGTCGGGACAGGGAACACTGAAGCTTTCTTT
clone_size: -; j_call: TRBJ2-5; cdr3_length: 16; d_call: TRBD2; v_call: TRBV5-6; cdr3_aa: CASSLVLAGGQETQYF; cdr3_nt: TGTGCCAGCAGCTTGGTTCTAGCGGGAGGCCAAGAGACCCAGTACTTC
clone_size: few; j_call: TRBJ2-1; cdr3_length: 13; d_call: -; v_call: TRBV2; cdr3_aa: CASSYRANNEQFF; cdr3_nt: TGTGCCAGCAGCTACAGAGCAAACAATGAGCAGTTCTTC
clone_size: -; j_call: TRBJ2-3; cdr3_length: 11; d_call: -; v_call: TRBV20-1; cdr3_aa: CSASSGDTQYF; cdr3_nt: TGCAGTGCTAGCTCGGGCGATACGCAGTATTTT
clone_size: -; j_call: TRBJ2-2; cdr3_length: 14; d_call: TRBD1; v_call: TRBV7-3; cdr3_aa: CASSLWTGRGELFF; cdr3_nt: TGTGCCAGCAGCTTATGGACAGGGCGCGGGGAGCTGTTTTTT